These 24 T cell receptor beta chains originate from one sample sequenced in a study of T cell repertoires in cytomegalovirus infection. TCRdb used MiXCR to reprocess the reads, holding one entry per CDR3 protein. The table has some 800,000 distinct CDR3 sequences, 32% seen once. No antigen has been assigned to these receptors. The sample in question was cultured CD8+ T cells from PBMCs, obtained from culture after CMV antigen stimulation. These receptors were obtained from a human donor in good health (CMV status not recorded). Some clones in this sample may be carry-over from other donors' samples.

This clonotype has a count of ten or more. The genes are TRBV7-2 and TRBJ1-2; D is uncertain. V dropped 2 bases and J dropped 6 bases, with 22 bases sitting between them. The CDR3 sequence is 17 residues long. Germline CDR1 is SGHTA and CDR2 is FQGNSA. The chain's CDR3 is CASSLRMVDPIGNGYTF. CDR3 sequence (DNA): TGTGCCAGCAGCTTACGAATGGTCGACCCCATAGGAAATGGCTACACCTTC.

The chain combines TRBV6-6 with TRBJ1-1; perhaps TRBD1 as D (5 bases). CDR3 length equals 13 residues. CDR1 is MNHNY and CDR2 is SVGAGI in the germline V gene (reference sequence). V lost 8 bases, J lost 1 base, and 11 bases lay in between. CDR3 in amino acids: CASGGLKNTEAFF. CDR3 in DNA: TGTGCCAGCGGGGGGTTAAAGAACACTGAAGCTTTCTTT.

A single count supports this clonotype. The rearrangement links TRBV3-1 to TRBJ2-3, with D perhaps matching TRBD2 (6 bases). V was clipped by 4 bases and J by 2 bases, with 16 bases between them. CDR3 length: 16 amino acids. Germline V gene lookup returns CDR1 LGHDT and CDR2 YNNKEL (reference sequence). The CDR3 coding sequence is TGTGCCAGCAGCCCAGATTTGGGGGGAAACACAGATACGCAGTATTTT. Translated, it gives CASSPDLGGNTDTQYF.

This clonotype was counted at least ten times. V gene TRBV4-1 combines with J gene TRBJ1-1; no reliable D call. Germline V gene lookup returns CDR1 MGHRA and CDR2 YSYEKL. The CDR3 totals 15 residues. Trimming stripped 1 base from V and 4 bases from J, with 13 bases between. The CDR3 bases are TGCGCCAGCAGCCAAGTAAGGACTCGGGGCACTGAAGCTTTCTTT. This gives the protein CASSQVRTRGTEAFF.

V and J are TRBV7-9 and TRBJ1-3; no clear D gene. The ends were cut back, 2 bases at V and 7 bases at J, with 6 bases in the middle. There are 12 residues in the CDR3. Looked up from germline, CDR1 is SEHNR and CDR2 is FQNEAQ (reference sequence). The CDR3 bases are TGTGCCAGCAGCTTAATTTCGAACACCATATATTTT. Protein sequence: CASSLISNTIYF.

This clonotype has only a few counts. V is TRBV6-5 and J is TRBJ2-1; possibly TRBD2 for D (5 bases). This CDR3 has 18 residues. Trimming cost V 0 bases and J 6 bases, with 21 bases left between them. Germline V lookup: CDR1 MNHEY, CDR2 SVGAGI. The chain's CDR3 is CASSYSASPHPISNEQFF. The CDR3 region has the DNA TGTGCCAGCAGTTACTCAGCTAGCCCACACCCAATTTCCAATGAGCAGTTCTTC.

The chain has TRBV4-2 and TRBJ1-1, with no clear D. The germline V gene has CDR1 LGHNA and CDR2 YNFKEQ. The CDR3 spans 18 residues. V lost 0 bases to trimming and J lost 1 base, with 18 bases between them. The CDR3 nucleotides are TGTGCCAGCAGCCAAGATTCGGTTGGATTGGAGGCGAACACTGAAGCTTTCTTT. Amino acid sequence: CASSQDSVGLEANTEAFF.

The chain carries TRBV15 and TRBJ1-1; D gene unclear. This CDR3 has 12 residues. Germline CDR1 LNHNV, CDR2 YYDKDF (reference sequence). V lost 10 bases and J lost 4, with 13 bases in between. Here the CDR3 DNA reads TGTGCCATCCGAGATAGTAGCACTGAAGCTTTCTTT. Encoded protein: CAIRDSSTEAFF.

In this sample, this clonotype turned up once. The V gene is TRBV3-1, the J gene TRBJ2-2; D uncertain. The V end lost 2 bases, the J end lost 13 bases, and 14 bases lay between the germline ends. This CDR3 spans 13 amino acids. The germline CDR1 and CDR2 sequences are LGHDT and YNNKEL (reference sequence). The CDR3 DNA reads as TGTGCCAGCAGCCAATTCGGGTCGGCGTGGCTGTTTTTT. This gives the protein CASSQFGSAWLFF.

This clonotype was recorded a few times. V and J are TRBV7-6 and TRBJ2-3, with 7 bases lining up with TRBD2. V shed 2 bases and J 2 bases; nucleotides not matched to a gene: 4. CDR1 SGHVS and CDR2 FNYEAQ come from the germline V gene. This CDR3 has 15 residues. CDR3 protein: CASSLQRGFTDTQYF. CDR3 nucleotides: TGTGCCAGCAGCTTACAGCGGGGCTTCACAGATACGCAGTATTTT.

The chain is built from TRBV28 and TRBJ2-2; D ambiguous. This CDR3 region has 14 residues. The V end lost 2 bases, the J end lost 7 bases, and 11 bases lay between the germline ends. Looked up from germline, CDR1 is MDHEN and CDR2 is SYDVKM. DNA of the CDR3: TGTGCCAGCAGTTTACGGCAGCCTTTCGGGGAGCTGTTTTTT. Encoded protein: CASSLRQPFGELFF.

This clonotype was picked up a small number of times. The chain recombines TRBV7-8 with TRBJ1-5, with D unresolved. From germline, CDR1 is SGHVS and CDR2 FQNEAQ. V dropped 2 bases and J dropped 9 bases, with 17 bases sitting between them. The CDR3 runs 15 residues. The CDR3 here is CASSLTAGKGRPQHF. The CDR3 DNA sequence: TGTGCCAGCAGCTTAACGGCGGGGAAAGGGCGGCCCCAGCATTTT. The full variable domain, its missing parts supplied by reference TRBV7-8 and TRBJ1-5, is GAGVSQSPRYKVAKRGQDVALRCDPISGHVSLFWYQQALGQGPEFLTYFQNEAQLDKSGLPSDRFFAERPEGSVSTLKIQRTQQEDSAVYLCASSLTAGKGRPQHFGDGTRLSIL.

This chain links TRBV7-6 with TRBJ2-3, with TRBD2 as a possible D gene (6 bases). Germline CDR1 and CDR2: SGHVS and FNYEAQ. Trimming removed 5 bases at V and 6 bases at J, with 18 bases between. The CDR3 runs to 15 residues. As DNA, the CDR3 is TGTGCCAGCAGCCCAAACCCCCGGGAGCTGGATACGCAGTATTTT. It specifies CASSPNPRELDTQYF.

In this sample, this clonotype turned up a few times. The V gene is TRBV7-9, the J gene TRBJ1-5; D uncertain. V lost 5 bases and J lost 4, with 15 bases in between. The CDR3 runs to 15 residues. Germline V lookup: CDR1 SEHNR, CDR2 FQNEAQ (reference sequence). CDR3: CASSHDSSPNQPQHF. The CDR3 DNA sequence: TGTGCCAGCAGCCATGATTCTTCCCCAAATCAGCCCCAGCATTTT.

This clonotype was detected many times. V gene TRBV7-9 combines with J gene TRBJ2-7; possibly TRBD2 for D (7 bases). This CDR3 region has 15 residues. V shed 6 bases and J shed 6 bases, with 21 bases lying between them. The germline V gene encodes CDR1 SEHNR and CDR2 FQNEAQ (reference sequence). CDR3: CASSRRGGPPGEQYV. The CDR3 coding sequence is TGTGCCAGCAGTCGCCGCGGGGGCCCCCCGGGCGAGCAGTACGTC.

The gene calls are TRBV4-1 and TRBJ1-2; the D is unclear. Germline assignment: CDR1 MGHRA and CDR2 YSYEKL. Trimming took 4 bases from V and 6 from J, leaving 15 bases between them. The CDR3 totals 14 residues. The CDR3 region has the DNA TGCGCCAGCAGCCTACCTAATCGGGCGGATGGCTACACCTTC. Amino acids: CASSLPNRADGYTF.

The chain carries TRBV12-3 or TRBV12-4 and TRBJ2-5, with D uncertain. This CDR3 is 12 amino acids long. V was clipped by 5 bases and J by 4 bases, with 8 bases between them. The CDR3 DNA reads as TGTGCCAGCAGTGAGGACGCAGAGACCCAGTACTTC. Protein sequence: CASSEDAETQYF.

This chain joins TRBV27 and TRBJ2-7; TRBD1 might be the D (5 bases). The ends were cut back, 7 bases at V and 3 bases at J, with 13 bases in the middle. Germline assignment: CDR1 MNHEY and CDR2 SMNVEV (reference sequence). The CDR3 has 13 amino acids. CDR3 region: CASKSTDNYEQYF. CDR3 bases: TGTGCCAGCAAGTCGACAGATAACTACGAGCAGTACTTC.

The chain joins TRBV2 to TRBJ1-5; 9 bases agree with TRBD1. Germline V CDR1 and CDR2: SNHLY, FYNNEI. The V gene end was trimmed by 6 bases and the J gene end by 0 bases; junction bases not matched to a gene: 3. CDR3 length: 15 amino acids. CDR3 nucleotides: TGTGCCAGCAGATCGACAGGGGGTAGCAATCAGCCCCAGCATTTT. This gives the protein CASRSTGGSNQPQHF.

This rearrangement joins TRBV6-5 to TRBJ1-5; 7 bases align to TRBD1. CDR3 size: 13 residues. Germline assignment: CDR1 MNHEY and CDR2 SVGAGI. Trimming removed 8 bases from V and 5 bases from J; junction bases left unmatched: 6. The CDR3 nucleotides are TGTGCCAGCGGGACAGCCTCTGATCAGCCCCAGCATTTT. Amino acids: CASGTASDQPQHF.

A few counts support this clonotype. Here the CDR3 reads CASSSDKANSFGNTIYF. Written as DNA, the CDR3 is TGTGCCAGCAGCTCGGACAAAGCAAATTCGTTTGGAAACACCATATATTTT. The V gene is TRBV7-6, the J gene TRBJ1-3; D perhaps matches TRBD1 (5 bases). CDR1 is SGHVS and CDR2 is FNYEAQ in the germline V gene. CDR3 length: 17 amino acids. V was pared by 4 bases and J by 3 bases, with 19 bases between.

The chain is built from TRBV4-1 and TRBJ1-6; D remains unclear. This CDR3 is 13 amino acids long. V lost 5 bases and J 9 bases, leaving 11 bases between the germline ends. Germline loops: CDR1 MGHRA, CDR2 YSYEKL. CDR3 amino acids: CASSSLLSSPLHF. The CDR3 nucleotides are TGCGCCAGCAGCAGCCTCTTGAGTTCACCCCTCCACTTT.

The rearrangement joins TRBV10-3 to TRBJ1-4, with a weak D call TRBD1 (6 bases). CDR1 and CDR2 from the germline V gene are ENHRY and SYGVKD. The CDR3 is 14 amino acids. The V end lost 5 bases, the J end lost 6 bases, and 13 bases lay between the germline ends. CDR3 nucleotide sequence: TGTGCCATCAGTACGGGACATGGTTATGAAAAACTGTTTTTT. Translated, it gives CAISTGHGYEKLFF.

This clonotype was seen a handful of times. The V and J genes are TRBV6-2 or TRBV6-3 and TRBJ2-2, with 8 bases lining up with TRBD1. The CDR3 length is 19 residues. The trim removed 0 bases at V and 7 bases at J, leaving 16 bases unmatched. From germline, CDR1 is MNHEY and CDR2 SVGEGT. The CDR3 DNA is TGTGCCAGCAGTTACTCCCATTCCGGGACAGGTTTTGGAAACGGGGAGCTGTTTTTT. Its translation: CASSYSHSGTGFGNGELFF.